The rows below give T cell receptor beta chains drawn from one sample of a study of sequential checkpoint blockade in melanoma. Profiled with immunoSEQ multiplex PCR; TCRdb holds only in-frame clones, not every one. The sample carries under 45,000 clones, approximately 84% recorded once. The material sequenced was CD8+ T cells sorted from blood (inferred from file names), taken from a patient given nivolumab and ipilimumab in sequence. These receptors were obtained from a human donor with melanoma. CDR3s include the opening cysteine and the closing phenylalanine or tryptophan.

v_call	j_call	cdr3_aa
TRBV5-4	TRBJ2-3	CASSLAGNGADTQYF
TRBV6-5	TRBJ1-5	CASSQHVNQPQHF
TRBV30	TRBJ2-7	CAWTLDSYEQYF
TRBV19	TRBJ2-7	CASSTTGESLYEQYF
TRBV6-1	TRBJ2-7	CASSIDRAYEQYF
TRBV27	TRBJ2-7	CASSFLPQGIDEQYF
TRBV4-1	TRBJ1-4	CASSPYHGNEKLFF
TRBV7-3	TRBJ2-3	CASSLNGGWDTQYF
TRBV4-1	TRBJ1-2	CASSRRLSGQGDGYTF
TRBV27	TRBJ2-7	CASSFIAGRDYEQYF
TRBV6-6	TRBJ2-7	CASSKGVSYEQYF
TRBV29-1	TRBJ2-7	CSVEQGAYEQYF
TRBV19	TRBJ2-5	CATSEDRRVGETQYF
TRBV27	TRBJ1-6	CASSPGAGVSPLHF
TRBV28	TRBJ2-2	CASTLIGAGELFF
TRBV21-1	TRBJ2-7	CASSPIRGGDEQYF
TRBV4-2	TRBJ2-7	CASSPTEEGYEQYF
TRBV29-1	TRBJ1-1	CSVEGRTLNTEAFF
TRBV11-2	TRBJ2-3	CASSSPILEGLGTDTQYF
TRBV30	TRBJ2-7	CACSRGTGVEQYF
TRBV11-2	TRBJ2-7	CASSPGASGTYEQYF
TRBV28	TRBJ1-1	CASSPVVVGGSEAFF
TRBV7-9	TRBJ1-3	CASTIAGGPSGNTIYF
TRBV28	TRBJ2-3	CASSQLLAGGPGADTQYF
TRBV28	TRBJ2-7	CASSSWQDSYEQYF
TRBV27	-	CASSLKGLAGGLSYEQYF
TRBV7-9	TRBJ1-2	CASSSHVSGQGYGYTF
TRBV5-4	TRBJ1-5	CASSFQGSGQPQHF
TRBV5-1	TRBJ2-7	CASSWDRGVTYEQYF
TRBV2	TRBJ1-1	CASSETDRGTEAFF
TRBV7-7	TRBJ2-7	CASSFQQNYEQYF